Here is one T cell receptor beta chain with its context. This sample was included in a study of blood T cell repertoires in COVID-19. Study-level information: Specimens from acute and convalescent COVID-19 originated in the United States, Italy and Spain. Nucleic acid was either cDNA or gDNA, and it came from T cells, B-cell-depleted T cells, or PBMCs.

Original methodology: Researchers report that nucleated cell counts were estimated from reference gene primer amplification. The protocol was immunoSEQ multiplex PCR, while the TCRdb copy is restricted to in-frame clones and leaves out a portion. From that table come the V and J calls and clone size; the DNA was used to work out D and trimming. In the table there are roughly 140,000 clones, 80% of which are singletons. This CDR3 contains 15 residues. V was pared by 0 bases and J by 4 bases, with 10 bases between. Germline values: CDR1 ENHRY, CDR2 SYGVKD. V usage is TRBV10-3 and J usage is TRBJ1-5; D not certain. The receptor comes from a man in his 60s with active or convalescent COVID-19. Sequences were obtained from peripheral blood. In DNA form, the CDR3 reads TGTGCCATCAGTGAGTCGCGGGGAGATAATCAGCCCCAGCATTTT. The encoded protein is CAISESRGDNQPQHF.